A selection of T cell receptor beta chains follows, all from one sample in a study of cytomegalovirus exposure and HLA in healthy donors. The assay was immunoSEQ multiplex PCR, and TCRdb's table has in-frame clones only and misses some. Here the sample spans about 170,000 clones, 65% to 85% being singletons. Sequenced sample: PBMCs. The receptors originated from a boy aged 2 to 10 in good health and CMV-seronegative. The conserved cysteine and the conserved F or W are not part of the CDR3 here.

>TRBV4-1
ASSQDWGEATEAF
>TRBV9
ASSRSTGAPWTGELF
>TRBV19
ASSALNRKRDSGNTIY
>TRBV27
ASSLGGAGYEQY
>TRBV6-6
ASSKLQGAILEKLF
>TRBV4-3
ASSNGTSEYNEQF
>TRBV28
ATEQGKRANEKLF
>TRBV29-1
SAGVGNQPQH
>TRBV6-1
ASSMDRHSPLH
>TRBV19
ASSIVYRESSGANVLT
>TRBV9
ASSVGTYDTQY
>TRBV28
ASSGVRDKGKGGYEAF
>TRBV6-1
ASSEWWGQGGNGYT
>TRBV14
ASSHLQSYEQY
>TRBV4-2
ASSQGLASSYEQY
>TRBV30
AWSVVGGGTDTQY
>TRBV6-5
ATTGGPNNEQF
>TRBV7-9
ASSLGASGQETQY
>TRBV4-1
ASSQPFHMPRHNEQF
>TRBV6-5
ASSYKREGVHEQF
>TRBV29-1
SVNLAGPRSYNEQF
>TRBV5-1
ASSPRVAMNTEAF
>TRBV14
ASSGQGFGEQY
>TRBV6-5
ASRPDAGGREQF
>TRBV4-2
ASSQEGRPSRGEQF
>TRBV29-1
SVEETGEGWAQY
>TRBV6-5
ASSVSGGMYYGYT
>TRBV7-8
ASSLIRGVETQY
>TRBV4-1
ASSQVLGQGDEKLF
>TRBV30
AWSVQGAEAGELF
>TRBV13
ASSSRRLAGVSEQY
>TRBV9
ASSVDAGEETQY
>TRBV7-9
ASSPGQGNTEAF
>TRBV4-2
ASSQDYQREGHETQY
>TRBV19
ASSKTGSYEQY
>TRBV19
ASSLRLAGAANTGELF
>TRBV12-5
ASGLYPPRGDYGYT
>TRBV9
ASSVEAARTDTQY
>TRBV29-1
SVENGGGVRGNTEAF
>TRBV27
ASSGPGLAGVREQF
>TRBV5-1
ASSMGTGSTDTQY
>TRBV2
ASSAGSDQPQH
>TRBV27
ASSLGWGDNEKLF
>TRBV30
AIDRGEASTDTQY
>TRBV19
ASEGQNEKLF
>TRBV29-1
SVEDQAGGPYNEQF
>TRBV9
ASSVAEGGGAYNEQF
>TRBV6-5
ASSTGTASNTEAF
>TRBV19
ASRSSGGAYNEQF
>TRBV5-1
ASSLRTANEKLF